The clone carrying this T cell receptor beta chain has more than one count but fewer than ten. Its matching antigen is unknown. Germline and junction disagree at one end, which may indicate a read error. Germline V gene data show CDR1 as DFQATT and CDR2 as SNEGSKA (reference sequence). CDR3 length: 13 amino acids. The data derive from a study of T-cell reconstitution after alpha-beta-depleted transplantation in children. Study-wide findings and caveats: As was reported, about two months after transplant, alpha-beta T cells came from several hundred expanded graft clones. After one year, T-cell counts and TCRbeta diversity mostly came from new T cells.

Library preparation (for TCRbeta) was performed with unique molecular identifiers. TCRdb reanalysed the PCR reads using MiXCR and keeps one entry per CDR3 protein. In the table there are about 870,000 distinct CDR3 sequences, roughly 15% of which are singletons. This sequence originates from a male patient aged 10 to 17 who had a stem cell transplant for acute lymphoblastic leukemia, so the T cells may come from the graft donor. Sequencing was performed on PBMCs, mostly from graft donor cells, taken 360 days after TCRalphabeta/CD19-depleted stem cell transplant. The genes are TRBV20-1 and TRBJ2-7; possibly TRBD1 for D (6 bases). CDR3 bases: TGCAGTGCTCGAGAGACAGGCATCTACGAGCAGTACTTC. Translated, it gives CSARETGIYEQYF.